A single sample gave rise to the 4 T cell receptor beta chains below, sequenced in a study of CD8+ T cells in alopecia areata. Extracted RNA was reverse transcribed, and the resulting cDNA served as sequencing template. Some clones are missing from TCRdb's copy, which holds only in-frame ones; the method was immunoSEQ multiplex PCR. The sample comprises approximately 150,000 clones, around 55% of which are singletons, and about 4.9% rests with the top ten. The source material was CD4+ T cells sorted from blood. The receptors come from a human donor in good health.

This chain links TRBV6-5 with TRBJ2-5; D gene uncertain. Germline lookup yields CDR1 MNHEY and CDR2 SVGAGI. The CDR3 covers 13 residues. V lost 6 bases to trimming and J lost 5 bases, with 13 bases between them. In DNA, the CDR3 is TGTGCCAGCAGCCCGAAAGGTCGGGAGACCCAGTACTTC. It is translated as CASSPKGRETQYF.

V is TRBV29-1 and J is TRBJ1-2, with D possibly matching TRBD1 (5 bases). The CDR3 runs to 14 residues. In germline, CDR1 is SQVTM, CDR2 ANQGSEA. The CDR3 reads CSSQSSDRGYGYTF. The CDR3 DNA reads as TGCAGTTCCCAATCCTCCGACAGAGGCTATGGCTACACCTTC.

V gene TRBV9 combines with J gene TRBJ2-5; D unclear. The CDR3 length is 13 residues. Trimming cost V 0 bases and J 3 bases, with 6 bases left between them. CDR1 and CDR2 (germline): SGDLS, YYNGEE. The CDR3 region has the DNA TGTGCCAGCAGCGTAGGAACCGAAGAGACCCAGTACTTC. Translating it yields CASSVGTEETQYF. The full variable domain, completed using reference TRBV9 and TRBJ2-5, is DSGVTQTPKHLITATGQRVTLRCSPRSGDLSVYWYQQSLDQGLQFLIQYYNGEERAKGNILERFSAQQFPDLHSELNLSSLELGDSALYFCASSVGTEETQYFGPGTRLLVL.

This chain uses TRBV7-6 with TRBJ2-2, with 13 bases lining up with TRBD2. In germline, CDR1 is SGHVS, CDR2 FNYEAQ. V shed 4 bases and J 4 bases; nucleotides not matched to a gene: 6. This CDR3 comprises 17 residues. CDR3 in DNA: TGTGCCAGCAGCTCCCGACTAGCGGGAGGCGTCACCGGGGAGCTGTTTTTT. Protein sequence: CASSSRLAGGVTGELFF.